The rows below give T cell receptor beta chains drawn from one sample of a study of blood T cell repertoires in COVID-19. This table comes from immunoSEQ multiplex PCR, and its TCRdb copy is limited to in-frame clones, with some not included. The table has about 170,000 clones, 87% seen once. The sequencing sample was made of peripheral blood. Receptors were obtained from a man between 18 and 35 years old with active or convalescent COVID-19. Each CDR3 is given with its conserved first and last residue. A D gene is named only where the DNA matches it firmly. Not all rows give a size; the values are once, few, many and, for expanded clones, a class.

cdr3_length d_call clone_size j_call v_call cdr3_aa cdr3_nt
16 TRBD2 - TRBJ2-2 TRBV27 CASSRLAGARTGELFF TGTGCCAGCAGTCGACTAGCGGGAGCAAGGACCGGGGAGCTGTTTTTT
12 - - TRBJ2-3 TRBV24-1 CATSAQGTTQYF TGTGCCACCAGTGCCCAGGGGACTACGCAGTATTTT
14 - once TRBJ2-1 TRBV4-1 CASSPRNLEFEQFF TGCGCCAGCAGCCCGCGGAACCTTGAATTCGAGCAGTTCTTC
16 - - TRBJ2-2 TRBV11-2 CASSSPSGSNTGELFF TGTGCCAGCAGCTCCCCGTCAGGATCGAACACCGGGGAGCTGTTTTTT
15 - once TRBJ2-1 TRBV20-1 CSASLSLVRLREQFF TGCAGTGCTAGTTTGTCCTTGGTGAGGCTTCGTGAGCAGTTCTTC
14 - - TRBJ1-4 TRBV6-5 CASSIGRVSEKLFF TGTGCCAGCAGTATCGGTCGGGTTAGTGAAAAACTGTTTTTT
15 TRBD2 - TRBJ2-3 TRBV5-1 CASSPTSGNEDTQYF TGCGCCAGCAGCCCGACTAGCGGGAATGAAGATACGCAGTATTTT
13 TRBD1 - TRBJ1-2 TRBV12-3/TRBV12-4 CASRMDRGKGYTF TGTGCCAGCAGGATGGACAGGGGAAAAGGCTACACCTTC
18 TRBD2 - TRBJ2-1 TRBV5-4 CASRPGLAGSSSYNEQFF TGTGCCAGCAGGCCGGGACTAGCGGGATCGAGCTCCTACAATGAGCAGTTCTTC
17 TRBD1 few TRBJ1-6 TRBV4-1 CASSQAGQGTYDSPLHF TGCGCCAGCAGCCAAGCGGGACAGGGGACCTACGATTCACCCCTCCACTTT
10 - - TRBJ1-2 TRBV20-1 CSARDRQETF TGCAGTGCTAGAGATAGACAGGAAACCTTC
15 - - TRBJ1-5 TRBV5-4 CASSWGTGEDQPQHF TGTGCCAGCAGCTGGGGGACCGGGGAGGATCAGCCCCAGCATTTT
14 - - TRBJ2-3 TRBV7-3 CASSPGTHTDTQYF TGTGCCAGCAGCCCCGGGACTCACACAGATACGCAGTATTTT
14 - - TRBJ1-1 TRBV6-5 CASRHRETGSEAFF TGTGCCAGCAGGCACCGAGAGACAGGAAGCGAAGCTTTCTTT
14 TRBD1 - TRBJ1-5 TRBV25-1 CASSKQGFNQPQHF TGTGCCAGCAGTAAACAGGGGTTCAATCAGCCCCAGCATTTT